This T cell receptor (beta chain) was profiled in a study of beta chain features in type 1 diabetes (dated by TCRdb to 2017 to 2018). Background for the entire study: Mean age, gender distribution, total cell number and subset yield were not different between patients and healthy donors. Across all samples, 107,917,701 sorted cells were examined, and cell number per subset correlated strongly with RNA yield. The study compared the TCRB repertoires of sorted circulating CD4+ T cell subsets in recently diagnosed type 1 diabetes patients with those in matched healthy donors. Whereas all 30 or so donors provided naive and central memory subsets, regulatory and stem cell-like memory subsets were isolated from just 8 patients and roughly 8 healthy donors.

The entire amount of isolated RNA was reverse transcribed using the High Capacity cDNA Reverse Transcription Kit, so the sequenced TCRB transcripts were expressed ones. Deep immunoSEQ sequencing was performed on naive, central memory and regulatory T cell samples, with an average of around 3.4 million total reads per sample. Sorted cells were lysed in RLT buffer, and RNA was extracted using DNase-treated RNeasy Micro or Mini kits according to cell number. Each cell subset was processed on its own to prevent cross-contamination, while patient and healthy donor samples were processed together. The immunoSEQ multiplex PCR was used to amplify TCRB sequences from cDNA, generating 87-bp fragments that spanned the CDR3 region. Sequencing of the amplicons was performed on the Illumina HiSeq platform. The paper's processing steps were these. Synthetic template baselines were used to correct PCR bias computationally, reads within Hamming distance 2 were collapsed together, and singletons that could not be merged were discarded. Reads were aligned against IMGT so that V, D and J genes, CDR3 length and insertions or deletions at six rearrangement sites could be assigned. Within each subset, clonotype counts were normalized to the number of sorted cells before true diversity and Gini coefficients were calculated with the tcR R package. Repertoire sharing was quantified using the overlap coefficient calculated on TCRB nucleotide sequences. Out-of-frame TCRB sequences from naive cells were analyzed to stand in for the pre-selection repertoire. The table was pulled from immuneACCESS by TCRdb, which kept in-frame rearrangements only. Such tables lose some clones; where checked, under half of the loss comes from unresolved V genes, and the rest has no known cause. V, J and clone size reflect that table, while D and trimming were determined from the DNA. The sample data list approximately 380,000 clones, and roughly 16% of these were observed just once. The ten biggest clones cover around 0.02% of the sample.

Each donor gave one peripheral blood draw, averaging roughly 0.11 L, which was collected into heparinised tubes. Naive, central memory, regulatory and stem cell-like memory CD4+ T cells were sorted on a BD FACSAria II using a panel including CD45RO, CCR7, CD25, CD127, CD95 and CD27. Every sorted population had a purity above 95%. PBMCs were isolated right away by Lymphoprep density gradient centrifugation and were stained directly, without culture. So that batch effects would be minimized, each experiment stained and sorted samples in pairs, pairing one healthy donor with one patient. What the authors observed across the whole study: Sequencing cDNA rather than genomic DNA could over-represent highly expressing activated cells, although activation and CD3 levels did not differ between groups. At VDJ recombination sites, type 1 diabetes patients had fewer insertions and more deleted nucleotides, which implies abnormalities in thymic rearrangement. The naive, central memory and regulatory TCRB repertoires appeared to resemble one another more closely among patients than among healthy donors. Because small numbers of individuals were included in the HLA sub-analyses, any influence of HLA type on TCRB rearrangement was left unresolved. In all four CD4+ subsets, TCRB CDR3 length was moderately but significantly shorter in type 1 diabetes patients. PCR may preferentially amplify shorter templates, but because patient and control samples were amplified and corrected together, any resulting skew would affect both groups equally.

As for this clone: Its target antigen remains unknown. No quality values exist for individual bases; no much larger clone is one base distant.

The germline V end is reduced by 1 base and the J end by 5 bases; junction bases left unmatched: 4. CDR1 and CDR2 (SEHNR, FQNEAQ) derive from the germline V gene (reference sequence). From cysteine to phenylalanine, the CDR3 is 14 amino acids long. Only CDR3 DNA remains: 42 bases, in frame from the first base. The chain links TRBV7-9 with TRBJ2-7; TRBD2 aligns with 8 central bases. Input material: naive CD4+ T cells from blood. The cell subset or site label, read with the paper, signifies: true naive CD4+ T cells. This sequence was found in a woman between 18 and 30 years old in good health. The bases are TGTGCCAGCAGCTTAGATCCAGCGGGAGACGAGCAGTACTTC. This gives the protein CASSLDPAGDEQYF.